This T cell receptor beta chain was identified in a study of cytomegalovirus exposure and HLA in healthy donors. Study as a whole: Unique TCRs numbering some 77 million, obtained from HLA-typed donors, made up an early data release.

Each donor's status was that of a healthy bone marrow donor. A multiplex PCR was run with 60 Vbeta primers and 13 Jbeta primers. Profiling relied on immunoSEQ multiplex PCR, and the TCRdb table lists in-frame clones only, not all of them. The table includes 60,000 to 65,000 clones, approximately 87% detected once. General study findings and limits: Researchers counted 180 or so TCR beta chains as cytomegalovirus-associated. Later analysis indicated greater clonal expansion among HLA-associated TCR beta chains than among equally common other chains.

The CDR3 runs 14 residues. The germline CDR1 and CDR2 sequences are GTSNPN and SVGIG (reference sequence). With V trimmed by 5 bases and J by 4 bases, 9 bases remained unmatched. On this clone itself: Its target is unknown.

The J gene is TRBJ1-2, the V gene TRBV30; 8 nucleotides match TRBD1. The origin of this receptor is a man aged 18 to 30 in good health and CMV-seronegative. Sample: PBMCs. The CDR3 DNA is TGTGCCTGGGCGCCAGGGGGCTGGGGCTATGGCTACACCTTC. Translation gives CAWAPGGWGYGYTF.